This T cell receptor beta chain was sequenced for a study of OX40 agonist ivuxolimab in advanced cancers. In the study overall: Cohort: approximately 83% men, mean age approximately 60, aged roughly 23 to 90. Notes on the study in general: Doses of 0.1 to 3.0 mg/kg were accompanied by clonal expansion of CD4+ and CD8+ blood T cells by week 6.

Libraries were prepared by immunoSEQ multiplex PCR; TCRdb keeps only in-frame clonotypes and omits some of them. This sample yields some 57,000 clones, of which roughly nine tenths are seen a single time; approximately 0.99% belongs to the top ten. This clone was detected once. Its antigen remains unknown. Trimming removed 6 bases from V and 3 bases from J; junction bases left unmatched: 7. This CDR3 contains 14 residues. The germline gives CDR1 SGHRS, CDR2 YFSETQ. This material consisted of CD4+ or CD8+ T cells sorted from blood, taken in a trial of the OX40 agonist ivuxolimab. This receptor was obtained from an adult with an advanced solid tumor such as melanoma, head and neck, liver or kidney cancer. The rearrangement uses TRBV5-1 and TRBJ2-7, with TRBD1 matching over 9 bases. The chain's CDR3 is CASTFGTGNYEQYF. CDR3 in DNA: TGCGCCAGCACCTTCGGGACAGGGAACTACGAGCAGTACTTC.